These 20 T cell receptor beta chains were sequenced from one sample in a study of T cells after yellow fever vaccination. A single record per CDR3 protein comes from TCRdb applying MiXCR to the 5' RACE reads. The data show fewer than 100,000 distinct CDR3 sequences, around 5.8% seen once. Material: CD8+ T cells sorted from PBMCs, obtained 10 days after the yellow fever booster vaccination. The receptors were sampled from a man aged 18 to 35 who received the YFV17D yellow fever vaccine.

The V call is TRBV12-3 or TRBV12-4, the J call TRBJ1-1, with D perhaps TRBD1 (6 bases). The CDR3 has 12 amino acids. Between the trimmed V and J ends, which lost 8 bases and 4 bases, there was a span of 11 bases. This CDR3 is CASGAGATEAFF. The CDR3 DNA is TGTGCCAGCGGCGCAGGGGCCACTGAAGCTTTCTTT.

The sample holds a few counts of this clonotype. The CDR3: CASGAGHTNQPQHF. As DNA, the CDR3 is TGTGCCAGCGGGGCAGGGCATACGAATCAGCCCCAGCATTTT. This chain joins TRBV6-6 and TRBJ1-5, with D possibly matching TRBD1 (5 bases). The CDR3 length is 14 residues. Germline CDR1 is MNHNY and CDR2 is SVGAGI (reference sequence). V dropped 8 bases and J dropped 4 bases, with 15 bases sitting between them.

This clonotype occurred many times. This chain connects TRBV7-6 to TRBJ2-3; 8 bases agree with TRBD2. Germline V lookup: CDR1 SGHVS, CDR2 FNYEAQ. The J segment lost 4 bases and the V segment lost 0 bases, leaving 0 bases of the junction unmatched. The CDR3 is 14 residues long. CDR3 nucleotides: TGTGCCAGCAGCTTAGCCGGGGGGGCAGATACGCAGTATTTT. It codes for CASSLAGGADTQYF.

A single count supports this clonotype. This chain joins TRBV7-9 and TRBJ1-6; D gene unclear. V was shortened by 5 bases and J by 6 bases, with 2 bases between the two germline ends. Germline V lookup: CDR1 SEHNR, CDR2 FQNEAQ (reference sequence). CDR3 length: 11 amino acids. The CDR3 DNA reads TGTGCCAGCAGCCGTAATTCACCCCTCCACTTT. Translating it yields CASSRNSPLHF.

This chain links TRBV6-5 with TRBJ1-6; D might be TRBD1 (5 bases). CDR1 MNHEY and CDR2 SVGAGI come from the germline V gene. Trimming cost V 4 bases and J 2 bases, with 30 bases left between them. The CDR3 extends over 22 amino acids. The CDR3 coding sequence is TGTGCCAGCAGTTCCCAACTCTCCTGGGGGGAGACTCGCGGGGCCTATAATTCACCCCTCCACTTT. Translation: CASSSQLSWGETRGAYNSPLHF.

This clonotype was seen repeatedly, ten times or more. This rearrangement joins TRBV7-9 to TRBJ2-5; TRBD2 matches at 12 bases. The ends lost 1 base at V and 1 base at J; junction bases unmatched: 4. CDR1 and CDR2 from the germline V gene are SEHNR and FQNEAQ (reference sequence). This CDR3 has 17 amino acids. CDR3: CASSLVGGLAGQETQYF. As DNA, the CDR3 is TGTGCCAGCAGCTTAGTTGGGGGACTAGCGGGCCAAGAGACCCAGTACTTC.

V is TRBV7-2 and J is TRBJ2-3, with TRBD2 as a possible D gene (5 bases). Germline loops: CDR1 SGHTA, CDR2 FQGNSA. The CDR3 consists of 16 residues. The V end was cut by 2 bases, the J end by 2 bases, with 14 bases between. The CDR3 loop is CASSLWAGTFTDTQYF. DNA for the CDR3: TGTGCCAGCAGCTTATGGGCGGGTACTTTCACAGATACGCAGTATTTT.

The chain has TRBV4-1 and TRBJ2-5; unclear D gene. Trimming removed 0 bases from V and 4 bases from J, with 6 bases in between. This CDR3 contains 13 residues. CDR1 is MGHRA, CDR2 YSYEKL, per germline. CDR3: CASSQEWGETQYF. The CDR3, as DNA: TGCGCCAGCAGCCAAGAGTGGGGAGAGACCCAGTACTTC.

This clonotype was observed a few times. J is TRBJ2-5 and V is TRBV5-1; 9 bases line up with TRBD1. The CDR3 has 15 amino acids. Germline trimming cut 4 bases from V and 5 bases from J; bases unmatched to any gene: 9. Germline CDR1 is SGHRS and CDR2 is YFSETQ. As DNA, the CDR3 is TGCGCCAGCAGCCCTGGGACAGGGCGGATGGAGACCCAGTACTTC. This codes for CASSPGTGRMETQYF.

In its sample, this clonotype was seen a few times. The chain carries TRBV5-1 and TRBJ2-5; D is possibly TRBD1 (5 bases). The V gene's germline CDR1 is SGHRS and CDR2 YFSETQ. Between the trimmed V and J ends, which lost 7 bases and 2 bases, there was a span of 24 bases. The CDR3 is 17 amino acids. CDR3 in DNA: TGCGCCAGCGAGCTTGGTAGGGGTGGGGTCCTGCAAGAGACCCAGTACTTC. Protein sequence: CASELGRGGVLQETQYF.

This chain uses TRBV24-1 with TRBJ2-5; perhaps D is TRBD1 or TRBD2 (5 bases each). Trimming pared 8 bases from V and 4 bases from J, leaving 22 bases between. This CDR3 contains 16 residues. The germline V gene has CDR1 KGHDR and CDR2 SFDVKD. The CDR3 DNA is TGTGCCACCACCCGGGGACCGTTAAGGGGACCAGAGACCCAGTACTTC. It encodes CATTRGPLRGPETQYF.

This clonotype was seen more than once but under ten times. V gene TRBV7-9 combines with J gene TRBJ1-2; maybe TRBD1 (6 bases). The V end was cut by 0 bases, the J end by 3 bases, with 14 bases between. The germline CDR1 and CDR2 sequences are SEHNR and FQNEAQ (reference sequence). The CDR3 runs to 16 residues. The CDR3: CASSLAATGSDYGYTF. The CDR3 DNA follows: TGTGCCAGCAGCTTAGCCGCAACAGGGAGCGACTATGGCTACACCTTC.

This clonotype was observed a handful of times. The chain employs TRBV27 and TRBJ2-2; possible D gene TRBD1, 6 bases. This CDR3 is 14 amino acids long. Germline V gives CDR1 MNHEY, CDR2 SMNVEV (reference sequence). V was pared by 2 bases and J by 3 bases, with 7 bases between. CDR3 sequence reads: CASSLRTDTGELFF. For the CDR3, the DNA is TGTGCCAGCAGTTTAAGGACAGACACCGGGGAGCTGTTTTTT.

This clonotype was seen a handful of times. J is TRBJ2-2 and V is TRBV7-3; TRBD1 matches at 8 bases. This CDR3 comprises 14 residues. V gave up 2 bases and J gave up 7 bases; unmatched junction bases: 3. In germline, CDR1 is SGHTA, CDR2 FQGTGA. For the CDR3, the DNA is TGTGCCAGCAGCTTACAGGGGGCGATCGGGGAGCTGTTTTTT. Translated, it gives CASSLQGAIGELFF.

The rearrangement joins TRBV12-3 or TRBV12-4 to TRBJ1-5, with 7 bases that match TRBD1. The CDR3 spans 14 residues. The junction had 3 bases not matched to a gene; V was cut back by 5 bases and J by 2 bases. CDR3 bases: TGTGCCAGCAGTGACGGGACAGGCAATCAGCCCCAGCATTTT. This encodes CASSDGTGNQPQHF.

The chain joins TRBV6-5 to TRBJ1-1, with a tentative D call TRBD1 (5 bases). The CDR3 sequence is 15 residues long. Per germline, CDR1 MNHEY and CDR2 SVGAGI. V shed 7 bases and J shed 3 bases, with 18 bases lying between them. CDR3 DNA sequence: TGTGCCAGCAACGGGGGGAGGGGCGAGGACACTGAAGCTTTCTTT. This gives the protein CASNGGRGEDTEAFF.

This clonotype was found a few times. J is TRBJ2-7 and V is TRBV5-1, with D uncertain. From germline, CDR1 is SGHRS and CDR2 YFSETQ. V was trimmed by 3 bases and J by 5 bases, leaving 9 bases between them. This CDR3 has 12 amino acids. In DNA, the CDR3 is TGCGCCAGCAGCTCTTTCCTGCACGAGCAGTACTTC. Its protein product is CASSSFLHEQYF.

This clonotype was counted a few times. The chain links TRBV29-1 to TRBJ2-5; 7 bases are a match to TRBD2. The CDR3 spans 15 residues. Looked up from germline, CDR1 is SQVTM and CDR2 is ANQGSEA. The V and J ends lost 0 bases and 2 bases, in that order; junction bases with no gene match: 6. The CDR3 protein is CSVEEGRGNQETQYF. The CDR3 coding sequence is TGCAGCGTTGAAGAAGGGCGGGGGAATCAAGAGACCCAGTACTTC.

This clonotype was detected ten times or more. The CDR3 here is CASSLEAGGNGYTF. The CDR3 region has the DNA TGTGCCAGCAGCTTAGAGGCTGGGGGGAATGGCTACACCTTC. The chain employs TRBV11-2 and TRBJ1-2, with a weak D call TRBD1 (5 bases). Germline CDR1 is SGHAT and CDR2 is FQNNGV. This CDR3 is built from 14 residues. Trimming shortened V by 0 bases and J by 6 bases, and 11 bases separated the two germline ends. The variable domain in full, completed from reference TRBV11-2 and TRBJ1-2, reads EAGVAQSPRYKIIEKRQSVAFWCNPISGHATLYWYQQILGQGPKLLIQFQNNGVVDDSQLPKDRFSAERLKGVDSTLKIQPAKLEDSAVYLCASSLEAGGNGYTFGSGTRLTVV.

The chain is built from TRBV11-2 and TRBJ2-1, with D possibly TRBD2 on 5 matching bases. The V gene's germline CDR1 is SGHAT and CDR2 FQNNGV. The CDR3 is 15 residues long. With 1 base removed from V and 2 bases from J, the gap between germline ends came to 9 bases. This chain's CDR3 is CASSLGSGTYNEQFF. CDR3 bases: TGTGCCAGCAGCTTAGGGTCCGGGACCTACAATGAGCAGTTCTTC.